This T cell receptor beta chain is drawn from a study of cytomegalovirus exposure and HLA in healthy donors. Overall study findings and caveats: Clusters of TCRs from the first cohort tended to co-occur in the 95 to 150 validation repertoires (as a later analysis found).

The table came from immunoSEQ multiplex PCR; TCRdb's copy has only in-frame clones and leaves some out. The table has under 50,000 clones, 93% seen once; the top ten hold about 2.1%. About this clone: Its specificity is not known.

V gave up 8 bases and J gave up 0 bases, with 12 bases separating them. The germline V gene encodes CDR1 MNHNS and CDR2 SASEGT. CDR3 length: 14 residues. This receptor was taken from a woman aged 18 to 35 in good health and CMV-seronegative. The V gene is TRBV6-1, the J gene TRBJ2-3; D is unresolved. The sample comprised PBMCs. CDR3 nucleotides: TGTGCCAGCTTTCGAGCAAAAAGCACAGATACGCAGTATTTT. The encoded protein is CASFRAKSTDTQYF.